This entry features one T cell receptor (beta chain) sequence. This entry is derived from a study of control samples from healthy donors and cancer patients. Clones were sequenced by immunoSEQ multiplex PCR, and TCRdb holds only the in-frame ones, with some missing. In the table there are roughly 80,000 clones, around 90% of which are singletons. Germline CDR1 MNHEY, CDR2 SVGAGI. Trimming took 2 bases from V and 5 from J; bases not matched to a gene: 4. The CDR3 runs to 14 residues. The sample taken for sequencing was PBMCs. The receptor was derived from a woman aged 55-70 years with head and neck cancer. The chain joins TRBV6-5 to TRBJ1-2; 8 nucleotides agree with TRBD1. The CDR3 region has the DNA TGTGCCAGCAGTTACGAAAGACAGGGGTATGGCTACACCTTC. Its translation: CASSYERQGYGYTF.